This T cell receptor beta chain was identified in a study of blood T cell repertoires in COVID-19. From germline, CDR1 is SGHTA and CDR2 FQGNSA. Trimming cost V 0 bases and J 2 bases, with 9 bases left between them. The CDR3 contains 15 residues. Participants were placed into cohorts based on the clinical history they reported. Clones were sequenced by immunoSEQ multiplex PCR, and TCRdb holds only the in-frame ones, with some missing. The data show around 330,000 clones, roughly 90% seen once. Input material: PBMCs or T cells enriched from blood (not recorded which). This TCR was sampled from a woman in her thirties or forties who had recovered from COVID-19. The gene calls are TRBV7-2 and TRBJ2-3, with D possibly TRBD2 on 6 matching bases. CDR3 sequence reads: CASSLAGGDTDTQYF. The CDR3 DNA reads as TGTGCCAGCAGCTTAGCAGGCGGGGACACAGATACGCAGTATTTT.